A single sample gave rise to the 31 T cell receptor beta chains below, sequenced in a study of cytotoxic CD8 clonotypes in ibrutinib-treated CLL. Libraries were prepared by immunoSEQ multiplex PCR; TCRdb keeps only in-frame clonotypes and omits some of them. Of some 85,000 clones in the sample, about 74% were seen once. This specimen consisted of PBMCs, obtained after 24 months of ibrutinib treatment. The source of these receptors is a human donor with chronic lymphocytic leukemia.

V is TRBV30 and J is TRBJ2-6; D unresolved. Germline V gene sequence: CDR1 GTSNPN, CDR2 SVGIG (reference sequence). Trimming took off 4 bases at V and 0 bases at J, with 4 bases between the two ends. CDR3 size: 13 residues. The CDR3 DNA reads as TGTGCCTGGACGAACTCTGGGGCCAACGTCCTGACTTTC. Protein product: CAWTNSGANVLTF. The variable domain in full, completed from reference TRBV30 and TRBJ2-6, reads SQTIHQWPATLVQPVGSPLSLECTVEGTSNPNLYWYRQAAGRGLQLLFYSVGIGQISSEVPQNLSASRPQDRQFILSSKKLLLSDSGFYLCAWTNSGANVLTFGAGSRLTVL.

This chain connects TRBV19 to TRBJ1-1, with D tentatively TRBD1 (6 bases). V was pared by 4 bases and J by 0 bases, with 9 bases between. This CDR3 contains 14 residues. Germline CDR1 LNHDA, CDR2 SQIVND (reference sequence). DNA for the CDR3: TGTGCCAGTAGTACCGGGGGCGTGAACACTGAAGCTTTCTTT. This gives the protein CASSTGGVNTEAFF.

The CDR3 DNA sequence: TGTGCCAGCAGCTTTGACAGGGGAGGAGTCACCGGGGAGCTGTTTTTT. Protein sequence: CASSFDRGGVTGELFF. The chain recombines TRBV5-6 with TRBJ2-2, with 8 positions matching TRBD1. With V trimmed by 2 bases and J by 4 bases, 7 bases remained unmatched. The CDR3 extends over 16 amino acids. Germline V lookup: CDR1 SGHDT, CDR2 YYEEEE.

The J gene is TRBJ1-1, the V gene TRBV4-2, with D perhaps matching TRBD1 (5 bases). The CDR3 runs 14 residues. Trimming cost V 5 bases and J 0 bases, with 10 bases left between them. Germline CDR1 reads LGHNA; CDR2 reads YNFKEQ. DNA of the CDR3: TGTGCCAGCAGCAAGACAGATATGAACACTGAAGCTTTCTTT. This sequence encodes CASSKTDMNTEAFF.

The rearrangement joins TRBV7-8 to TRBJ2-7; the match to TRBD1 covers 9 bases. Germline loops: CDR1 SGHVS, CDR2 FQNEAQ. Trimming took 5 bases from V and 3 from J; bases not matched to a gene: 8. This CDR3 has 15 residues. The CDR3: CASSRFRDRVYEQYF. The CDR3 DNA is TGTGCCAGCAGCCGATTCCGGGACAGGGTCTACGAGCAGTACTTC.

The rearrangement joins TRBV10-1 to TRBJ1-2, with D uncertain. Looked up from germline, CDR1 is WNHNN and CDR2 is SYGVQD (reference sequence). The CDR3 length is 12 residues. The germline V and J ends were trimmed by 0 bases and 11 bases, with 10 bases remaining between them. The CDR3: CASSESGQVYTF. CDR3 nucleotide sequence: TGCGCCAGCAGTGAGTCCGGCCAGGTTTACACCTTC.

The rearrangement uses TRBV2 and TRBJ1-5; perhaps TRBD1 as D (5 bases). The CDR3 sequence is 16 residues long. CDR1 and CDR2 from the germline V gene are SNHLY and FYNNEI. V was clipped by 1 base and J by 4 bases, with 14 bases between them. The CDR3 sequence: CASSEGRGSGNQPQHF. DNA of the CDR3: TGTGCCAGCAGTGAAGGGCGGGGGTCAGGTAATCAGCCCCAGCATTTT. The entire variable domain, with the rest obtained from reference TRBV2 and TRBJ1-5, is as follows: EPEVTQTPSHQVTQMGQEVILRCVPISNHLYFYWYRQILGQKVEFLVSFYNNEISEKSEIFDDQFSVERPDGSNFTLKIRSTKLEDSAMYFCASSEGRGSGNQPQHFGDGTRLSIL.

CDR3: CASSHTPGTSGGEGVKETQYF. The CDR3 DNA sequence: TGTGCCAGCAGCCATACCCCCGGGACTAGCGGGGGCGAGGGAGTTAAAGAGACCCAGTACTTC. This sequence joins TRBV4-2 and TRBJ2-5, with 14 bases matching TRBD2. Per the germline V gene, CDR1 is LGHNA and CDR2 is YNFKEQ. J was trimmed by 3 bases and V by 3 bases; bases with no gene match: 18. The CDR3 has 21 amino acids.

The rearrangement uses TRBV21-1 and TRBJ2-2; TRBD2, the D gene given by the table, was not confirmed from the DNA. TRBV21-1 is shown as a pseudogene. The CDR3 loop spans 18 amino acids. The chain's CDR3 is CASSKDGGSGANTGELFF. The CDR3 DNA reads TGTGCCAGCAGCAAAGACGGTGGTAGCGGGGCCAACACCGGGGAGCTGTTTTTT.

This chain links TRBV29-1 with TRBJ1-2; D might be TRBD1 (5 bases). Germline V gene lookup returns CDR1 SQVTM and CDR2 ANQGSEA. The CDR3 sequence is 13 residues long. Trimming removed 7 bases from V and 7 bases from J, with 19 bases in between. CDR3 nucleotide sequence: TGCAGCGCCGGCCCGGAGGGGTTTGCTGGCTACACCTTC. Translating it yields CSAGPEGFAGYTF. Filled out from reference TRBV29-1 and TRBJ1-2, the complete variable domain reads SAVISQKPSRDICQRGTSLTIQCQVDSQVTMMFWYRQQPGQSLTLIATANQGSEATYESGFVIDKFPISRPNLTFSTLTVSNMSPEDSSIYLCSAGPEGFAGYTFGSGTRLTVV.

The V and J genes are TRBV6-4 and TRBJ2-1; unclear D gene. This CDR3 has 16 amino acids. CDR1 and CDR2 (germline): MRHNA, SNTAGT. Trimming cost V 1 base and J 6 bases, with 16 bases left between them. CDR3 loop: CASSDFPRTYPNEQFF. For the CDR3, the DNA is TGTGCCAGCAGTGACTTCCCTCGGACCTACCCCAATGAGCAGTTCTTC.

As DNA, the CDR3 is TGTGCCAGCAGCCGAGAAACGGGGGCGCAGTATTTT. Protein product: CASSRETGAQYF. V is TRBV7-8 and J is TRBJ2-3; a weak D match, TRBD2 (6 bases). The germline V gene has CDR1 SGHVS and CDR2 FQNEAQ. CDR3 length: 12 amino acids. The ends were cut back, 5 bases at V and 10 bases at J, with 13 bases in the middle.

The chain couples TRBV4-1 to TRBJ2-5, with 8 bases lining up with TRBD1. There are 12 residues in the CDR3. Germline V gene data show CDR1 as MGHRA and CDR2 as YSYEKL. V was pared by 4 bases and J by 6 bases, with 1 base of the junction left unmatched. The CDR3 nucleotides are TGCGCCAGCAGCCGACAGGGGCAGACCCAGTACTTC. Translated, it gives CASSRQGQTQYF.

The chain couples TRBV27 to TRBJ1-2, with 8 positions matching TRBD1. Germline V lookup: CDR1 MNHEY, CDR2 SMNVEV (reference sequence). After removal of 3 bases from V and 8 bases from J, the junction contained 5 bases not matched to a gene. The CDR3 loop spans 13 amino acids. The CDR3 spells CASSFRTGRGYTF. The CDR3 DNA reads TGTGCCAGCAGTTTCCGGACAGGGCGCGGCTACACCTTC.

This chain joins TRBV29-1 and TRBJ2-7; D possibly corresponds to TRBD1 (5 bases). Germline V gene sequence: CDR1 SQVTM, CDR2 ANQGSEA. Trimming removed 4 bases at V and 2 bases at J, with 9 bases between. This CDR3 comprises 12 residues. The CDR3 nucleotides read TGCAGCGTTGGAGACAGAACCTACGAGCAGTACTTC. This codes for CSVGDRTYEQYF.

J is TRBJ1-1 and V is TRBV6-6, with a tentative D call TRBD1 (6 bases). Looked up from germline, CDR1 is MNHNY and CDR2 is SVGAGI (reference sequence). V lost 5 bases to trimming and J lost 1 base, with 11 bases between them. CDR3 length: 14 residues. This CDR3 is CASSPKTGNTEAFF. The CDR3 DNA reads as TGTGCCAGCAGTCCAAAGACAGGGAACACTGAAGCTTTCTTT.

The chain combines TRBV5-1 with TRBJ2-7; D tentatively fits TRBD1 or TRBD2 (5 bases each). There are 16 residues in the CDR3. Germline assignment: CDR1 SGHRS and CDR2 YFSETQ. V was cut by 0 bases and J by 2 bases, with 15 bases left in between. DNA for the CDR3: TGCGCCAGCAGCTTGGGTGGGTCAGGGACCACCTACGAGCAGTACTTC. It is translated as CASSLGGSGTTYEQYF. The complete variable domain, with remaining parts taken from reference TRBV5-1 and TRBJ2-7, reads KAGVTQTPRYLIKTRGQQVTLSCSPISGHRSVSWYQQTPGQGLQFLFEYFSETQRNKGNFPGRFSGRQFSNSRSEMNVSTLELGDSALYLCASSLGGSGTTYEQYFGPGTRLTVT.

The chain employs TRBV28 and TRBJ1-5; D remains ambiguous. CDR3 length equals 16 residues. The V gene lost 5 bases and the J gene lost 4 bases, with 18 bases spanning the gap. Germline CDR1 and CDR2: MDHEN and SYDVKM. CDR3 amino acids: CASSLTGRQPNQPQHF. CDR3 nucleotides: TGTGCCAGCAGTCTAACCGGAAGGCAGCCGAATCAGCCCCAGCATTTT.

V usage is TRBV18 and J usage is TRBJ2-7; D ambiguous. CDR3 length: 12 residues. Trimming shortened V by 4 bases and J by 3 bases, and 7 bases separated the two germline ends. Looked up from germline, CDR1 is KGHSH and CDR2 is LQKENI. Written as DNA, the CDR3 is TGTGCCAGCTCACGGATCTTCTACGAGCAGTACTTC. As protein: CASSRIFYEQYF.

CDR3 protein: CASSIRAGVLETQYF. For the CDR3, the DNA is TGTGCCAGTAGTATCCGAGCGGGAGTACTGGAGACCCAGTACTTC. The chain combines TRBV19 with TRBJ2-5; 8 bases are a match to TRBD2. Losses at the gene ends were 3 bases for V and 5 bases for J; bases not matched to a gene: 8. CDR3 length: 15 residues. Per the germline V gene, CDR1 is LNHDA and CDR2 is SQIVND (reference sequence).

This chain uses TRBV6-6 with TRBJ1-1; D ambiguous. There are 14 residues in the CDR3. Germline loops: CDR1 MNHNY, CDR2 SVGAGI (reference sequence). The germline V and J ends were trimmed by 5 bases and 0 bases, with 10 bases remaining between them. This CDR3 is CASSSSVMNTEAFF. The CDR3 DNA sequence: TGTGCCAGCAGTAGTTCCGTTATGAACACTGAAGCTTTCTTT.

The gene calls are TRBV11-2 and TRBJ2-5; weak D call: TRBD2 (8 bases). The germline CDR1 and CDR2 sequences are SGHAT and FQNNGV. The CDR3 covers 17 residues. V was clipped by 5 bases and J by 4 bases, with 23 bases between them. CDR3 sequence reads: CASSPGGGLAVGETQYF. DNA for the CDR3: TGTGCCAGCAGCCCAGGGGGAGGACTAGCAGTAGGAGAGACCCAGTACTTC.

This clone has just a few counts. The V gene is TRBV7-8, the J gene TRBJ2-7; D is unresolved. The V gene lost 1 base and the J gene lost 2 bases, with 3 bases spanning the gap. The CDR3 totals 12 residues. Germline CDR1 is SGHVS and CDR2 is FQNEAQ. CDR3: CASSLGTYEQYF. CDR3 coding DNA: TGTGCCAGCAGCTTAGGAACCTACGAGCAGTACTTC.

This rearrangement joins TRBV15 to TRBJ2-3; D remains ambiguous. V shed 4 bases and J shed 6 bases, with 17 bases lying between them. Germline V gene lookup returns CDR1 LNHNV and CDR2 YYDKDF (reference sequence). The CDR3 contains 15 residues. As DNA, the CDR3 is TGTGCCACCAGCATCAGCGAGTTTCTTCTTGATACGCAGTATTTT. Protein product: CATSISEFLLDTQYF.

The V gene is TRBV27, the J gene TRBJ2-6, with D maybe TRBD1 (5 bases). Looked up from germline, CDR1 is MNHEY and CDR2 is SMNVEV (reference sequence). Trimming shortened V by 2 bases and J by 4 bases, and 18 bases separated the two germline ends. The CDR3 runs 18 residues. CDR3 residues: CASSLSRDFTEGANVLTF. CDR3 bases: TGTGCCAGCAGTTTAAGCAGGGATTTTACGGAGGGGGCCAACGTCCTGACTTTC.

This clone was picked up a small number of times. This chain links TRBV28 with TRBJ2-1; no definite D call. Germline CDR1 and CDR2: MDHEN and SYDVKM. The germline V and J ends were trimmed by 3 bases and 10 bases, with 7 bases remaining between them. This CDR3 is 11 amino acids long. For the CDR3, the DNA is TGTGCCAGCAGTTTTGTTGGGGAGCAGTTCTTC. This codes for CASSFVGEQFF. Together with reference TRBV28 and TRBJ2-1, the CDR3 gives the full variable domain: DVKVTQSSRYLVKRTGEKVFLECVQDMDHENMFWYRQDPGLGLRLIYFSYDVKMKEKGDIPEGYSVSREKKERFSLILESASTNQTSMYLCASSFVGEQFFGPGTRLTVL.

The chain uses TRBV28 and TRBJ2-3; D could derive from TRBD1 or TRBD2 (5 bases each). Trimming pared 6 bases from V and 1 base from J, leaving 5 bases between. There are 12 residues in the CDR3. Per the germline V gene, CDR1 is MDHEN and CDR2 is SYDVKM. The CDR3 DNA sequence: TGTGCCAGCAGGGGGGGCACAGATACGCAGTATTTT. Its protein is CASRGGTDTQYF.

This chain connects TRBV27 to TRBJ2-5; D may be TRBD1 (6 bases). With 4 bases removed from V and 1 base from J, the gap between germline ends came to 7 bases. Germline V gene sequence: CDR1 MNHEY, CDR2 SMNVEV (reference sequence). The CDR3 is 13 residues long. For the CDR3, the DNA is TGTGCCAGCAGTTGGGGGCCCCAAGAGACCCAGTACTTC. This translates into CASSWGPQETQYF.

The chain employs TRBV29-1 and TRBJ1-1, with 9 positions matching TRBD1. This CDR3 is built from 11 residues. The junction had 4 bases not matched to a gene; V was cut back by 7 bases and J by 7 bases. Germline V gene lookup returns CDR1 SQVTM and CDR2 ANQGSEA. The CDR3 sequence is CSDRGRGEAFF. For the CDR3, the DNA is TGCAGCGACAGGGGGCGGGGTGAAGCTTTCTTT.

J is TRBJ2-7 and V is TRBV4-1; 10 bases agree with TRBD2. From germline, CDR1 is MGHRA and CDR2 YSYEKL. The CDR3 runs 16 residues. The V gene end was trimmed by 1 base and the J gene end by 4 bases; junction bases not matched to a gene: 7. The CDR3 region is CASSQGRGTSDYEQYF. Here the CDR3 DNA reads TGCGCCAGCAGCCAAGGACGAGGGACTAGCGATTACGAGCAGTACTTC.

This chain links TRBV28 with TRBJ1-1; 7 bases align to TRBD1. CDR1 and CDR2 (germline): MDHEN, SYDVKM. The V segment lost 6 bases and the J segment 3 bases; nucleotides outside the gene matches: 7. The CDR3 is made up of 14 amino acids. The CDR3 DNA follows: TGTGCCAGCAGCCTGGGACAGCGGTACACTGAAGCTTTCTTT. This translates into CASSLGQRYTEAFF.